This T cell receptor (beta chain) comes out of a study of CD8+ T cells in alopecia areata. Overall study context: Once tofacitinib had been taken for 6 to 18 months, 6 months off drug followed.

Extracted RNA was reverse transcribed, and the resulting cDNA served as sequencing template. This table comes from immunoSEQ multiplex PCR, and its TCRdb copy is limited to in-frame clones, with some not included. The sample holds 130,000 or so clones, 45% to 50% seen once. In this sample, this clone turned up a few times. Its antigen is unknown. The CDR3 runs 16 residues. Germline CDR1 and CDR2: MNHEY and SVGAGI. Trimming at V came to 4 bases and at J to 4 bases, leaving 8 bases not matched to a gene. General study results and limits: Affected scalp, especially in alopecia totalis/universalis, had a higher clonality than normal scalp did.

This chain uses TRBV6-5 with TRBJ1-2; 11 bases are shared with TRBD1. The TCR sequence derives from a human donor with alopecia areata. Sample: CD8+ T cells sorted from blood, taken at week 0. CDR3 bases: TGTGCCAGCAGTTCCGGGACAGGGGGGTTTGTCTATGGCTACACCTTC. It encodes CASSSGTGGFVYGYTF.